This T cell receptor (beta chain) appears in the sequencing data of a study of identical twins. CDR3 length equals 14 residues. V shed 3 bases, J shed 5 bases, and the junction held 5 bases outside the gene matches. The V gene's germline CDR1 is MDHEN and CDR2 SYDVKM. TCRdb itself ran the 5' RACE reads through MiXCR, one entry per CDR3 protein. The sample carries a few hundred thousand distinct CDR3 sequences, approximately 9.6% recorded once. These sequences were also reported in another study, on yellow fever vaccine responses in identical twins.

The TCR sequence derives from a woman under 30 in good health. The specimen sequenced was PBMCs. The chain joins TRBV28 to TRBJ2-5; 8 bases fit TRBD1. The CDR3 DNA sequence: TGTGCCAGCAGTTTGGACAGGGTACTGGAGACCCAGTACTTC. This encodes CASSLDRVLETQYF. The variable domain in full, with the rest retrieved from reference TRBV28 and TRBJ2-5, is DVKVTQSSRYLVKRTGEKVFLECVQDMDHENMFWYRQDPGLGLRLIYFSYDVKMKEKGDIPEGYSVSREKKERFSLILESASTNQTSMYLCASSLDRVLETQYFGPGTRLLVL.